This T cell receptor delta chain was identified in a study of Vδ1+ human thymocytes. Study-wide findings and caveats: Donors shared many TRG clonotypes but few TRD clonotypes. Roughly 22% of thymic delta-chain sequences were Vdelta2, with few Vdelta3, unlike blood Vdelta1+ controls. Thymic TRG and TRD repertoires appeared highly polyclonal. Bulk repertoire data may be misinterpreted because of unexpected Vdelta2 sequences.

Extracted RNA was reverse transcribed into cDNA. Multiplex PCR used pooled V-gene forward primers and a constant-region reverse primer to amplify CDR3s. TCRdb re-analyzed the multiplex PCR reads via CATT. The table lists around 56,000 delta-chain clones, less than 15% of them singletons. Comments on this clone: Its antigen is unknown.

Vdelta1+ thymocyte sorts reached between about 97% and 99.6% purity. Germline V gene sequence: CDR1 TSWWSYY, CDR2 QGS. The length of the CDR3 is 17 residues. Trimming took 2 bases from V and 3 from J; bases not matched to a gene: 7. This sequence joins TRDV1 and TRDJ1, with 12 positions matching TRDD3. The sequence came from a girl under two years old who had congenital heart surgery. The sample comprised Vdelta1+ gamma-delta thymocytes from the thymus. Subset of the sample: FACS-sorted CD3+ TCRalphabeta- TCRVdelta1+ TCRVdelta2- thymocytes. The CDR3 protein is CALGEYTGGYMADKLIF. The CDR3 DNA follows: TGTGCTCTTGGGGAATATACTGGGGGATACATGGCCGATAAACTCATCTTT.